This T cell receptor (beta chain) was found in a study of CD8+CD57+ T cells in acquired aplastic anemia. The V end was cut by 7 bases, the J end by 5 bases, with 18 bases between. This CDR3 comprises 14 residues. The table lists this clonotype with many counts. Patients who underwent sequencing had shown CD8+CD57+ cell expansion by flow cytometry. Genomic DNA constituted the template upon which TCR beta VDJ and CDR3 profiling was performed. TCRdb used MiXCR to reprocess the reads, holding one entry per CDR3 protein. Counted here are 95,000 to 150,000 distinct CDR3 sequences, about 43% occurring once; the ten biggest clones make up over 2%.

The chain recombines TRBV12-3 or TRBV12-4 with TRBJ2-7; tentatively, D is TRBD1 or TRBD2 (5 bases each). The sample consisted of sorted CD4+, CD8+, or CD8+CD57+ T cells (not recorded which) from PBMCs. This sequence originates from a human donor with aplastic anemia. CDR3: CASTQRGRGHEQYF. The CDR3 DNA is TGTGCCAGCACCCAGAGGGGACGGGGCCACGAGCAGTACTTC.